The 26 T cell receptor beta chains below were found in one sample sequenced in a study of T cell repertoires in cytomegalovirus infection. TCRdb processed the reads anew with MiXCR; each CDR3 protein has one entry. The top ten hold 20% to 30% of the sample, which has almost 550,000 distinct CDR3 sequences, 16% seen once. The sample was CD8+ T cells from PBMCs. The source is a human donor in good health (CMV status not recorded). Some clones in this sample may be carry-over from other donors' samples.

A few counts support this clonotype. The chain uses TRBV2 and TRBJ2-3; TRBD1 matches 11 bases. The CDR3 totals 14 residues. The ends lost 6 bases at V and 4 bases at J; junction bases unmatched: 3. CDR1 and CDR2 (germline): SNHLY, FYNNEI. DNA for the CDR3: TGTGCCAGCAGGGACAGGGGGCTCCCAGATACGCAGTATTTT. As protein: CASRDRGLPDTQYF.

This clonotype was recorded at least ten times. The V call is TRBV12-3 or TRBV12-4, the J call TRBJ2-5; no definite D call. CDR3 size: 14 residues. Trimming stripped 5 bases from V and 1 base from J, with 11 bases between. CDR3 sequence (DNA): TGTGCCAGCAGTCCCTCAGCCAGCCAAGAGACCCAGTACTTC. Translating it yields CASSPSASQETQYF.

This clonotype showed up many times. The chain links TRBV7-8 to TRBJ2-7, with TRBD2 matching 10 bases. This CDR3 region has 15 residues. In germline, CDR1 is SGHVS, CDR2 FQNEAQ. Losses at the gene ends were 5 bases for V and 2 bases for J; bases not matched to a gene: 6. CDR3 in DNA: TGTGCCAGCAGCGTCGGGACTAGCGTTACCTACGAGCAGTACTTC. Translation: CASSVGTSVTYEQYF.

For this clonotype: This may come from a read error, since a much larger clone is one base off. This likely comes from a read error, as the CDR3 has no conserved phenylalanine or tryptophan at its end. J is TRBJ2-7 and V is TRBV6-5; D may be TRBD2 (5 bases). V lost 0 bases and J 5 bases, leaving 23 bases between the germline ends. From germline, CDR1 is MNHEY and CDR2 SVGAGI. The CDR3 has 18 amino acids. CDR3 in amino acids: CASSYSAGSAWNLDEQYL. The CDR3 DNA is TGTGCCAGCAGTTACTCGGCGGGTTCAGCCTGGAATTTGGACGAGCAGTACTTA.

This chain links TRBV9 with TRBJ2-3, with D maybe TRBD2 (5 bases). This CDR3 has 16 amino acids. The V end was cut by 4 bases, the J end by 0 bases, with 15 bases between. Germline lookup yields CDR1 SGDLS and CDR2 YYNGEE. The DNA for the CDR3 is TGTGCCAGCAGCCCATTCGGGGTGCGGAGCACAGATACGCAGTATTTT. It yields the protein CASSPFGVRSTDTQYF.

The chain combines TRBV27 with TRBJ1-1; no firm D call. There are 13 residues in the CDR3. The V end was cut by 8 bases, the J end by 1 base, with 11 bases between. Per the germline V gene, CDR1 is MNHEY and CDR2 is SMNVEV (reference sequence). CDR3 residues: CASAEVANTEAFF. In DNA form, the CDR3 reads TGTGCCAGCGCAGAGGTGGCGAACACTGAAGCTTTCTTT.

Many counts were recorded for this clonotype. The rearrangement joins TRBV10-3 to TRBJ2-2; TRBD1 matches 8 bases. The CDR3 totals 13 residues. Trimming removed 10 bases from V and 4 bases from J; junction bases left unmatched: 5. Germline values: CDR1 ENHRY, CDR2 SYGVKD. This CDR3 is CASLQGGTGELFF. The CDR3 nucleotides are TGTGCCAGCCTACAGGGGGGCACCGGGGAGCTGTTTTTT.

This clonotype was detected only a few times. The V and J genes are TRBV27 and TRBJ2-6; possibly TRBD1 for D (6 bases). V gave up 6 bases and J gave up 0 bases, with 12 bases separating them. Germline CDR1 and CDR2: MNHEY and SMNVEV (reference sequence). The CDR3 has 16 residues. CDR3 in DNA: TGTGCCAGCAGCTCCGCAGGGGACTCTGGGGCCAACGTCCTGACTTTC. It translates to CASSSAGDSGANVLTF.

This chain uses TRBV29-1 with TRBJ2-6, with D unclear. The ends were cut back, 4 bases at V and 0 bases at J, with 4 bases in the middle. The CDR3 is made up of 13 amino acids. CDR1 is SQVTM and CDR2 is ANQGSEA in the germline V gene. CDR3 sequence (DNA): TGCAGCGTTGCCGACTCTGGGGCCAACGTCCTGACTTTC. This encodes CSVADSGANVLTF.

The table lists this clonotype with many counts. The chain links TRBV5-5 to TRBJ2-1, with D possibly TRBD1 on 5 matching bases. Trimming removed 4 bases from V and 3 bases from J, with 8 bases in between. There are 13 residues in the CDR3. The germline V gene has CDR1 SGHKS and CDR2 YYEKEE (reference sequence). DNA for the CDR3: TGTGCCAGCAGCCCGACAGACTACAATGAGCAGTTCTTC. This codes for CASSPTDYNEQFF.

This clonotype came up once. Without the conserved terminal phenylalanine or tryptophan, this CDR3 likely stems from a read error. The chain is built from TRBV27 and TRBJ2-7, with unresolved D. There are 12 residues in the CDR3. Germline values: CDR1 MNHEY, CDR2 SMNVEV (reference sequence). V was clipped by 3 bases and J by 5 bases, with 8 bases between them. CDR3 sequence: CASSFMGNEQYL. The CDR3 nucleotides read TGTGCCAGCAGTTTCATGGGAAACGAGCAGTACTTA.

This clonotype was found many times. This chain connects TRBV7-2 to TRBJ2-2, with 7 bases matching TRBD1. Trimming at V came to 2 bases and at J to 0 bases, leaving 12 bases not matched to a gene. The CDR3 extends over 19 amino acids. The germline CDR1 and CDR2 sequences are SGHTA and FQGNSA. CDR3 sequence (DNA): TGTGCCAGCAGCTTACGACAGGGTTTTCTTTCTGCGAACACCGGGGAGCTGTTTTTT. As protein: CASSLRQGFLSANTGELFF.

This clonotype has just a few counts. The genes are TRBV6-6 and TRBJ2-7; 10 bases align to TRBD2. CDR1 MNHNY and CDR2 SVGAGI come from the germline V gene (reference sequence). The CDR3 totals 14 residues. J was trimmed by 2 bases and V by 6 bases; bases with no gene match: 4. As DNA, the CDR3 is TGTGCCAGCAGCTCTAGCGGGGGACCCTACGAGCAGTACTTC. This gives the protein CASSSSGGPYEQYF.

This clonotype was observed at least ten times. This sequence joins TRBV7-9 and TRBJ2-1; 7 bases are a match to TRBD1. The CDR3 contains 15 residues. J lost 8 bases, V lost 0 bases, and 7 bases had no gene match. In germline, CDR1 is SEHNR, CDR2 FQNEAQ (reference sequence). The CDR3, as DNA: TGTGCCAGCAGCTTAGCGATAAAAACAGGGGATGAGCAGTTCTTC. Translation gives CASSLAIKTGDEQFF.

This clonotype was counted many times. The chain carries TRBV6-6 and TRBJ1-1; 9 bases map to TRBD1. The CDR3 has 15 amino acids. J was trimmed by 4 bases and V by 2 bases; bases with no gene match: 5. Germline CDR1 MNHNY, CDR2 SVGAGI (reference sequence). This CDR3 is CASSYPQGASTEAFF. In DNA form, the CDR3 reads TGTGCCAGCAGTTACCCACAGGGGGCATCCACTGAAGCTTTCTTT.

This clonotype was picked up many times. The CDR3 loop is CASGLAGNGEKLFF. The CDR3 coding sequence is TGTGCTAGTGGTTTGGCGGGGAATGGTGAAAAACTGTTTTTT. V is TRBV12-5 and J is TRBJ1-4; no firm D call. V was pared by 1 base and J by 7 bases, with 10 bases between. The CDR3 totals 14 residues. CDR1 is LGHNT, CDR2 FRNRAP, per germline.

Concerning this clonotype itself: Likely a read error: the CDR3 ends without its conserved phenylalanine or tryptophan. The genes are TRBV5-6 and TRBJ2-7; no reliable D call. The germline V and J ends were trimmed by 3 bases and 5 bases, with 12 bases remaining between them. This CDR3 spans 13 amino acids. The V gene's germline CDR1 is SGHDT and CDR2 YYEEEE. The DNA of the CDR3 is TGTGCCAGCAGCTCCCCCCCCGGGCACGAGCAGTACTTA. As protein: CASSSPPGHEQYL.

This chain joins TRBV3-1 and TRBJ1-1; the D is unclear. V gave up 3 bases and J gave up 0 bases, with 11 bases separating them. The CDR3 covers 15 residues. Germline V gives CDR1 LGHDT, CDR2 YNNKEL (reference sequence). The CDR3 nucleotides are TGTGCCAGCAGCCAGGCCGGCGGAGTGAACACTGAAGCTTTCTTT. Its protein is CASSQAGGVNTEAFF.

This clonotype was recorded many times. V and J are TRBV29-1 and TRBJ1-1; 8 bases fit TRBD1. V dropped 6 bases and J dropped 4; count of bases not matched to a gene: 4. The CDR3 is 12 residues long. Germline CDR1 reads SQVTM; CDR2 reads ANQGSEA. CDR3 residues: CSVGQGSTEAFF. CDR3 nucleotides: TGCAGCGTCGGACAGGGAAGCACTGAAGCTTTCTTT.

This clonotype was seen ten or more times. This rearrangement joins TRBV24-1 to TRBJ2-2, with D possibly matching TRBD1 (5 bases). The CDR3 spans 16 residues. CDR1 is KGHDR, CDR2 SFDVKD, per germline. V lost 3 bases and J lost 0, with 10 bases in between. DNA for the CDR3: TGTGCCACCAGTGATACCGACAGCGCGAACACCGGGGAGCTGTTTTTT. Translation gives CATSDTDSANTGELFF.

The chain uses TRBV20-1 and TRBJ2-7; D is ambiguous. CDR1 is DFQATT and CDR2 is SNEGSKA in the germline V gene (reference sequence). This CDR3 region has 15 residues. V gave up 0 bases and J gave up 2 bases, with 14 bases separating them. CDR3 sequence: CSARDRNHRTYEQYF. The CDR3 bases are TGCAGTGCTAGAGATAGGAACCATAGAACCTACGAGCAGTACTTC.

This clonotype was counted between two and nine times. The gene calls are TRBV19 and TRBJ2-1; TRBD2 might be the D (6 bases). The CDR3 spans 17 residues. The V gene's germline CDR1 is LNHDA and CDR2 SQIVND (reference sequence). V lost 3 bases and J 6 bases, leaving 21 bases between the germline ends. The CDR3 reads CASSISRLGVGINEQFF. The CDR3 DNA sequence: TGTGCCAGTAGTATCTCCCGACTAGGGGTGGGGATCAATGAGCAGTTCTTC.

There are a few counts of this clonotype. The chain's CDR3 is CASSPLGTLTGPTYEQYF. The CDR3, as DNA: TGTGCCAGCAGTCCCCTAGGGACTCTTACAGGCCCCACCTACGAGCAGTACTTC. This sequence joins TRBV28 and TRBJ2-7, with a tentative D call TRBD2 (6 bases). CDR3 length: 18 residues. V was shortened by 5 bases and J by 2 bases, with 25 bases between the two germline ends. Germline lookup yields CDR1 MDHEN and CDR2 SYDVKM.

This clonotype turned up a few times. Sequence at one end of the junction differs from germline and may be a read error. This chain links TRBV4-1 with TRBJ2-1; 10 bases are a match to TRBD2. This CDR3 has 19 amino acids. In germline, CDR1 is MGHRA, CDR2 YSYEKL. CDR3 nucleotide sequence: TGCGCCAGCAGTCAAGAATCTCTAGCGGGAGCGGGCTCCTACAATGAGCAGTTCTTC. As protein: CASSQESLAGAGSYNEQFF.

This sequence joins TRBV13 and TRBJ2-6; D is unresolved. This CDR3 has 15 residues. CDR1 is PRHDT, CDR2 FYEKMQ, per germline (reference sequence). V was shortened by 1 base and J by 4 bases, with 8 bases between the two germline ends. The CDR3, as DNA: TGTGCCAGCAGCTTAGCGGAGAGAGGGGCCAACGTCCTGACTTTC. Its translation: CASSLAERGANVLTF.

This clonotype occurred many times. The chain links TRBV6-5 to TRBJ2-1; 10 nucleotides match TRBD2. After removal of 6 bases from V and 2 bases from J, the junction contained 4 bases not matched to a gene. The CDR3 length is 15 residues. CDR1 is MNHEY and CDR2 is SVGAGI in the germline V gene. CDR3 amino acids: CASRILAGTYNEQFF. As DNA, the CDR3 is TGTGCCAGCAGGATACTAGCGGGGACCTACAATGAGCAGTTCTTC.